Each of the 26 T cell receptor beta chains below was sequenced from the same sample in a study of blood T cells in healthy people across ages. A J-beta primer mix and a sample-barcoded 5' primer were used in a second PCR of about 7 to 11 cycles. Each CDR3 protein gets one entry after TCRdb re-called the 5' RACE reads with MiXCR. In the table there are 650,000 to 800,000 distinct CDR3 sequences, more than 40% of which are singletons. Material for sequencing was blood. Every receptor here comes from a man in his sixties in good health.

CDR3 amino acids: CASSESIGTGNEQYF. CDR3 in DNA: TGCGCCAGCAGTGAGTCCATAGGGACAGGCAATGAGCAGTACTTC. The chain uses TRBV10-1 and TRBJ2-1; TRBD1 matches 8 bases. The end of the DNA aligns better with TRBJ2-7, so the J call may be wrong. The CDR3 is made up of 15 amino acids. From germline, CDR1 is WNHNN and CDR2 SYGVQD (reference sequence).

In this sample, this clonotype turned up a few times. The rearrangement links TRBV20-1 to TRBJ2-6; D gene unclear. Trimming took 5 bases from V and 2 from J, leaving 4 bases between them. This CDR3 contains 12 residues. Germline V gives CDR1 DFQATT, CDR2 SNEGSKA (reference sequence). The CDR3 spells CSAGTGANVLTF. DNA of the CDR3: TGCAGTGCTGGGACTGGGGCCAACGTCCTGACTTTC.

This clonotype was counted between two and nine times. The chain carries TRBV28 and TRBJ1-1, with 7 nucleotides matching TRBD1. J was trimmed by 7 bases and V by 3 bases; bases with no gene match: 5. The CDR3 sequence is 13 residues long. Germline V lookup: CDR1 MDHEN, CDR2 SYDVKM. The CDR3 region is CASSFRGGSEAFF. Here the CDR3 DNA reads TGTGCCAGCAGTTTTAGAGGGGGCAGTGAAGCTTTCTTT. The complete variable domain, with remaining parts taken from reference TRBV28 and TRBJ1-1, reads DVKVTQSSRYLVKRTGEKVFLECVQDMDHENMFWYRQDPGLGLRLIYFSYDVKMKEKGDIPEGYSVSREKKERFSLILESASTNQTSMYLCASSFRGGSEAFFGQGTRLTVV.

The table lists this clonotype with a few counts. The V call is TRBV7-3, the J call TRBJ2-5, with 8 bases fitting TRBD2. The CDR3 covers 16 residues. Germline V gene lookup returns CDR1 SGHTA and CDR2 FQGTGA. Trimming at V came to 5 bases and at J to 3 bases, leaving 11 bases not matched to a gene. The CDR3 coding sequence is TGTGCCAGCAGCCCCAGAGCAAGCGGGGGTAAAGAGACCCAGTACTTC. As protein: CASSPRASGGKETQYF.

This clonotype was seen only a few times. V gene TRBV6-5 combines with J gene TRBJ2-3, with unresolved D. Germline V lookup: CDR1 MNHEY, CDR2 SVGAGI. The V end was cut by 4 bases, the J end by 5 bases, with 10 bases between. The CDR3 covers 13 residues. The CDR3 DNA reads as TGTGCCAGCAGTTTACTCCCCGGAGATACGCAGTATTTT. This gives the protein CASSLLPGDTQYF.

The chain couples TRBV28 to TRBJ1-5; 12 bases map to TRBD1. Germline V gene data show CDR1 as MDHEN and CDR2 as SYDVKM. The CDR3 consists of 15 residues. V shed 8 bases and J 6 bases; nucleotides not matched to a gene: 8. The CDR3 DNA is TGTGCCAGCGGATTCGGGACAGGGGGCCGTCAGCCCCAGCATTTT. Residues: CASGFGTGGRQPQHF.

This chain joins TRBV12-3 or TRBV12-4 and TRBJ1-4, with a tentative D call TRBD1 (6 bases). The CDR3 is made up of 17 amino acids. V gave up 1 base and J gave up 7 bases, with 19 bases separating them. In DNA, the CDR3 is TGTGCCAGCAGTTTAGGAACGGGGGGGCGCGTAGGTGAAAAACTGTTTTTT. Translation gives CASSLGTGGRVGEKLFF.

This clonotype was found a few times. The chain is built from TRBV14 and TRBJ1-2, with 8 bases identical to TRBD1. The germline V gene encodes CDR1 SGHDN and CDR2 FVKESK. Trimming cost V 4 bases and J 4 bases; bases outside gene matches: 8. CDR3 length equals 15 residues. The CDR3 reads CASSRNQGAIYGYTF. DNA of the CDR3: TGTGCCAGCAGCCGAAACCAGGGGGCGATCTATGGCTACACCTTC.

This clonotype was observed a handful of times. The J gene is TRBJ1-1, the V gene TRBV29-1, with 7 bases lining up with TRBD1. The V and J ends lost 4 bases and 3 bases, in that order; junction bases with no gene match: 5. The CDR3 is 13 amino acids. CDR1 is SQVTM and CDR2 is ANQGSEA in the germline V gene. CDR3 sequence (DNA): TGCAGCGTTGGGCAGGGGGTTTACACTGAAGCTTTCTTT. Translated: CSVGQGVYTEAFF.

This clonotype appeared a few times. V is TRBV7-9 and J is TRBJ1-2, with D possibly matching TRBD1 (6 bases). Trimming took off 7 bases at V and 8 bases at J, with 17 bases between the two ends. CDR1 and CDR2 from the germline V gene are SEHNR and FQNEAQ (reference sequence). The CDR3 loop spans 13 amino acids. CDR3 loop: CASTLTGIRGYTF. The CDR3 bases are TGTGCCAGCACCCTTACAGGGATAAGGGGCTACACCTTC.

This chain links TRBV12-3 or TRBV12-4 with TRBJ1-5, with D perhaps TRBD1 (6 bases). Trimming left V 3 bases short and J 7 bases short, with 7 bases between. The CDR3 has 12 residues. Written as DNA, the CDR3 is TGTGCCAGCAGTTTCGGGGGCCAGCCCCAGCATTTT. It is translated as CASSFGGQPQHF.

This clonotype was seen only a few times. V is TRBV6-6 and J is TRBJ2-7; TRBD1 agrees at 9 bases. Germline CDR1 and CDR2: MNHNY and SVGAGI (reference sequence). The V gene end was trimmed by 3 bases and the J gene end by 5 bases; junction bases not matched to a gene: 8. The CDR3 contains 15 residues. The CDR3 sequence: CASSYSGTGFNEQYF. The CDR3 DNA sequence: TGTGCCAGCAGTTATTCCGGGACAGGGTTCAACGAGCAGTACTTC.

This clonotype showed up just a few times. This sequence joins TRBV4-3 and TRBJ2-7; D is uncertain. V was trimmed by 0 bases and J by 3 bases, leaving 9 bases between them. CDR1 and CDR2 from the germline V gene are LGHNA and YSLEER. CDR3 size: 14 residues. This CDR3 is CASSQDGGVYEQYF. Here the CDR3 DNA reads TGCGCCAGCAGCCAAGATGGTGGGGTCTACGAGCAGTACTTC.

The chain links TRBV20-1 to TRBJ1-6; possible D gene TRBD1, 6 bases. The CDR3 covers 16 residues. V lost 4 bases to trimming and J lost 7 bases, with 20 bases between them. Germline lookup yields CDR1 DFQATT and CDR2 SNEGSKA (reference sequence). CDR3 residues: CSATNREAPRNSPLHF. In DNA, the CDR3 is TGCAGTGCTACGAACAGGGAGGCTCCAAGAAATTCACCCCTCCACTTT.

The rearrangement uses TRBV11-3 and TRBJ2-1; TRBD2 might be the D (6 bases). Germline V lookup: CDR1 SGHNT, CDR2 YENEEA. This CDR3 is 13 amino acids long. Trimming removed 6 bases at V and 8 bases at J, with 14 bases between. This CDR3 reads CASREPPGDEQFF. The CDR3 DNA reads TGTGCCAGCAGGGAGCCTCCGGGGGATGAGCAGTTCTTC. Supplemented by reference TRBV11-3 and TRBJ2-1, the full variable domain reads EAGVVQSPRYKIIEKKQPVAFWCNPISGHNTLYWYLQNLGQGPELLIRYENEEAVDDSQLPKDRFSAERLKGVDSTLKIQPAELGDSAVYLCASREPPGDEQFFGPGTRLTVL.

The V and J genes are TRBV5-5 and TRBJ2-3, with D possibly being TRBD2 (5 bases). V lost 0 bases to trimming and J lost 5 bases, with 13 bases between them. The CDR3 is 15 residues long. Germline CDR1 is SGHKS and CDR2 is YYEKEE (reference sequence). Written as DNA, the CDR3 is TGTGCCAGCAGCTTGGGGCTAGCAGCTGGAGATACGCAGTATTTT. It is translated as CASSLGLAAGDTQYF.

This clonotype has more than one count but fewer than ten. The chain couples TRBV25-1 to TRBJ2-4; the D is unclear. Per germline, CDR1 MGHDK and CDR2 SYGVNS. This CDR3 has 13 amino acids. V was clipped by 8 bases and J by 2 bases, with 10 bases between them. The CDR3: CASGDLSKNIQYF. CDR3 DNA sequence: TGTGCCAGCGGGGATCTATCCAAAAACATTCAGTACTTC.

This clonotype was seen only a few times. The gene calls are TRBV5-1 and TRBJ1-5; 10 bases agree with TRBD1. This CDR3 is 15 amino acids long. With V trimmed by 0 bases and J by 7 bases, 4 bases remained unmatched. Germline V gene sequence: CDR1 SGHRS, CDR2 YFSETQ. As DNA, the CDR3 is TGCGCCAGCAGCTTGGAGGGGGACAGGGGACAGCCCCAGCATTTT. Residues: CASSLEGDRGQPQHF.

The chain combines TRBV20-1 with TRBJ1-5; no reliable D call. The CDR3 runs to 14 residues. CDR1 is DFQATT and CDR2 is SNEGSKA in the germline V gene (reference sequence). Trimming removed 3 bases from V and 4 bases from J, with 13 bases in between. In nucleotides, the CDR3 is TGCAGTGCTAGGCAACAAACTCTTAATCAGCCCCAGCATTTT. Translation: CSARQQTLNQPQHF.

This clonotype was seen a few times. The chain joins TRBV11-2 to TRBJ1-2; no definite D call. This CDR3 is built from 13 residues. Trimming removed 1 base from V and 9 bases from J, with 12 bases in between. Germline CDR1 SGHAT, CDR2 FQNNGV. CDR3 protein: CASSLGSHDSYTF. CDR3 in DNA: TGTGCCAGCAGCTTAGGCTCACATGATAGCTACACCTTC.

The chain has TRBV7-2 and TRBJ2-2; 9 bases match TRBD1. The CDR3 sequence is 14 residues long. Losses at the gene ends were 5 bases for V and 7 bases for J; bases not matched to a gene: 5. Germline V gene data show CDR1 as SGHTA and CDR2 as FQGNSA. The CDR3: CASSQQGAVGELFF. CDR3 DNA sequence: TGTGCCAGCAGCCAACAGGGGGCTGTCGGGGAGCTGTTTTTT.

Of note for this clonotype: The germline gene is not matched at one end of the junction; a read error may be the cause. CDR3 residues: CASSPREDLYQETRYF. The CDR3 DNA reads as TGTGCCAGCTCACCACGGGAAGACCTGTACCAAGAGACCCGGTACTTC. V gene TRBV18 combines with J gene TRBJ2-5; no clear D gene. The CDR3 spans 16 residues. From germline, CDR1 is KGHSH and CDR2 LQKENI.

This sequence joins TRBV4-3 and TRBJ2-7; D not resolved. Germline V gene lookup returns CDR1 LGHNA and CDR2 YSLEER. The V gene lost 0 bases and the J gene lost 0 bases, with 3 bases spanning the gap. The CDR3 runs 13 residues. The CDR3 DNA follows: TGCGCCAGCAGCCAAGACGTCTCCTACGAGCAGTACTTC. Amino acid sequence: CASSQDVSYEQYF.

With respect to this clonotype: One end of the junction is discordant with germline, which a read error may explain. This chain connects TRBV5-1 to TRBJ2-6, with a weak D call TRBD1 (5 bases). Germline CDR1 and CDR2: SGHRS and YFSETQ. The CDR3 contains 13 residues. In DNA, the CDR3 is TGCGCCAGCAGGAGCTCTGGGGCCAACGTCCTGCCTTTC. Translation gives CASRSSGANVLPF.

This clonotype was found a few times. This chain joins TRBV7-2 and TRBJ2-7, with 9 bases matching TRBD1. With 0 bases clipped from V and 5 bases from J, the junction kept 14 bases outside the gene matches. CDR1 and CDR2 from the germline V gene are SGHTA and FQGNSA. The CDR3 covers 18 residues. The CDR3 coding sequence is TGTGCCAGCAGCTTAGCGATCTTGACAGGGGGGGTCTTAGACGAGCAGTACTTC. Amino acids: CASSLAILTGGVLDEQYF.

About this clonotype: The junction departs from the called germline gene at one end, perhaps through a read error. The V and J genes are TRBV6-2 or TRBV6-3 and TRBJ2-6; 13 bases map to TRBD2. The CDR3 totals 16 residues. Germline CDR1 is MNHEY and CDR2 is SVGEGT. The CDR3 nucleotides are TGTGCCAGCAGTTCCGCCACTAGCGGGGGGGCCAACTTCCTGACTTTC. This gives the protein CASSSATSGGANFLTF.